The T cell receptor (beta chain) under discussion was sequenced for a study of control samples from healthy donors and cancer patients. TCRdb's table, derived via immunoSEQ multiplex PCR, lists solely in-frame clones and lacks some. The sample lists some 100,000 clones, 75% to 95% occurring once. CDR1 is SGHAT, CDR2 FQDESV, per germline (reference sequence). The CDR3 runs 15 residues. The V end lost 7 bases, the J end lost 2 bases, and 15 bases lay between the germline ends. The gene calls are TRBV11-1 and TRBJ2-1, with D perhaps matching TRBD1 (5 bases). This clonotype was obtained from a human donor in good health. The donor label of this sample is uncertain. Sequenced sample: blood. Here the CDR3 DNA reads TGTGCCAGCAAGGTAGCAGGGATGACCTACAATGAGCAGTTCTTC. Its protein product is CASKVAGMTYNEQFF.